A single sample is the source of the 18 T cell receptor beta chains below, sequenced in a study of blood T cell repertoires in COVID-19. The table came from immunoSEQ multiplex PCR; TCRdb's copy has only in-frame clones and leaves some out. The sample lists roughly 120,000 clones; 70% to 85% were seen once. Source material: peripheral blood. These receptors all stem from a man aged 65 to 85 with active or convalescent COVID-19.

The CDR3 region is CASSDPGLDYGYTF. CDR3 bases: TGTGCCAGCAGTGATCCAGGGCTCGACTATGGCTACACCTTC. The chain recombines TRBV6-1 with TRBJ1-2, with a possible D match to TRBD1 (5 bases). The CDR3 consists of 14 residues. V lost 3 bases and J 3 bases, leaving 11 bases between the germline ends. Per germline, CDR1 MNHNS and CDR2 SASEGT.

V is TRBV5-6 and J is TRBJ1-5; possibly TRBD1 for D (5 bases). The CDR3 contains 16 residues. Germline V CDR1 and CDR2: SGHDT, YYEEEE. The ends were cut back, 0 bases at V and 1 base at J, with 11 bases in the middle. The CDR3 sequence is CASSLDGGGSNQPQHF. CDR3 nucleotide sequence: TGTGCCAGCAGCTTGGACGGGGGAGGAAGCAATCAGCCCCAGCATTTT.

The chain links TRBV11-3 to TRBJ2-3; 11 nucleotides match TRBD2. CDR3 length: 15 residues. Per the germline V gene, CDR1 is SGHNT and CDR2 is YENEEA. V dropped 5 bases and J dropped 4; count of bases not matched to a gene: 5. The chain's CDR3 is CASSLSGGAADTQYF. The CDR3 nucleotides read TGTGCCAGCAGCCTTAGCGGGGGGGCGGCAGATACGCAGTATTTT.

The chain combines TRBV19 with TRBJ1-6, with 11 bases identical to TRBD1. Germline V lookup: CDR1 LNHDA, CDR2 SQIVND (reference sequence). The CDR3 is 18 residues long. V was clipped by 3 bases and J by 0 bases; unmatched bases: 4. Written as DNA, the CDR3 is TGTGCCAGTAGTATGGACAGGGGGCGCTTCTCCTATAATTCACCCCTCCACTTT. This sequence encodes CASSMDRGRFSYNSPLHF.

The gene calls are TRBV24-1 and TRBJ1-1; 8 bases agree with TRBD1. CDR1 KGHDR and CDR2 SFDVKD come from the germline V gene. This CDR3 spans 14 amino acids. Germline trimming cut 6 bases from V and 4 bases from J; bases unmatched to any gene: 6. The CDR3 nucleotides read TGTGCCACCAGTCCAGGGGGCGATACCACTGAAGCTTTCTTT. It encodes CATSPGGDTTEAFF.

The CDR3 region is CAWMGLAGVSYEQYF. The CDR3 region has the DNA TGTGCCTGGATGGGACTAGCGGGCGTCTCCTACGAGCAGTACTTC. The chain employs TRBV30 and TRBJ2-7; 12 bases match TRBD2. The trim removed 4 bases at V and 0 bases at J, leaving 4 bases unmatched. Germline V gene lookup returns CDR1 GTSNPN and CDR2 SVGIG (reference sequence). The CDR3 sequence is 15 residues long.

Here the CDR3 DNA reads TGTGCCAGCAGCTTAACCAGGGGTGACTATGGCTACACCTTC. It is translated as CASSLTRGDYGYTF. The rearrangement links TRBV7-9 to TRBJ1-2, with a tentative D call TRBD1 (6 bases). V was trimmed by 2 bases and J by 3 bases, leaving 10 bases between them. The CDR3 sequence is 14 residues long. The germline V gene has CDR1 SEHNR and CDR2 FQNEAQ (reference sequence). The full variable domain, its missing parts supplied by reference TRBV7-9 and TRBJ1-2, is DTGVSQNPRHKITKRGQNVTFRCDPISEHNRLYWYRQTLGQGPEFLTYFQNEAQLEKSRLLSDRFSAERPKGSFSTLEIQRTEQGDSAMYLCASSLTRGDYGYTFGSGTRLTVV.

Many counts were recorded for this clone. The genes are TRBV4-2 and TRBJ2-6, with 12 positions matching TRBD2. The CDR3 covers 19 residues. CDR1 is LGHNA, CDR2 YNFKEQ, per germline. The junction had 7 bases not matched to a gene; V was cut back by 4 bases and J by 0 bases. The CDR3 spells CASSPKTSGGPSGANVLTF. The CDR3 DNA sequence: TGTGCCAGCAGCCCGAAGACTAGCGGGGGTCCCTCTGGGGCCAACGTCCTGACTTTC.

J is TRBJ2-3 and V is TRBV19; TRBD2 agrees at 10 bases. From germline, CDR1 is LNHDA and CDR2 SQIVND (reference sequence). The CDR3 consists of 14 residues. The J segment lost 3 bases and the V segment lost 9 bases, leaving 6 bases of the junction unmatched. The CDR3 loop reads CASQSGRATDTQYF. CDR3 in DNA: TGTGCCAGCCAGAGCGGGAGGGCAACAGATACGCAGTATTTT.

This clone was found once. This chain links TRBV2 with TRBJ2-7, with 9 bases aligning to TRBD1. This CDR3 spans 14 amino acids. V lost 3 bases, J lost 6 bases, and 6 bases stayed unmatched. The V gene's germline CDR1 is SNHLY and CDR2 FYNNEI. The CDR3 loop reads CASSEEQGAAEQYF. CDR3 nucleotide sequence: TGTGCCAGCAGTGAGGAACAGGGGGCTGCCGAGCAGTACTTC.

V usage is TRBV12-3 or TRBV12-4 and J usage is TRBJ1-2, with 7 bases lining up with TRBD1. The CDR3 is 13 residues long. Trimming removed 4 bases from V and 3 bases from J; junction bases left unmatched: 2. CDR3 protein: CASSSDRDYGYTF. In DNA, the CDR3 is TGTGCCAGCAGTTCAGACAGGGACTATGGCTACACCTTC.

This clone was counted once. The chain recombines TRBV5-1 with TRBJ1-5; 10 bases fit TRBD1. Germline V gives CDR1 SGHRS, CDR2 YFSETQ. With 3 bases clipped from V and 5 bases from J, the junction kept 17 bases outside the gene matches. The CDR3 has 19 residues. CDR3 in DNA: TGCGCCAGCAGCTCCGTCGGGTGGGACAGGGGAAGAGTTGATCAGCCCCAGCATTTT. It is translated as CASSSVGWDRGRVDQPQHF.

V gene TRBV30 combines with J gene TRBJ1-2; D uncertain. Germline assignment: CDR1 GTSNPN and CDR2 SVGIG (reference sequence). The germline V and J ends were trimmed by 2 bases and 6 bases, with 10 bases remaining between them. This CDR3 is 12 amino acids long. The CDR3 sequence is CAWSRVRDGYTF. The DNA of the CDR3 is TGTGCCTGGAGTCGGGTGCGCGATGGCTACACCTTC.

This clone was seen just once. The J gene is TRBJ1-1, the V gene TRBV6-2 or TRBV6-3; TRBD1 matches at 10 bases. V shed 4 bases, J shed 0 bases, and the junction held 5 bases outside the gene matches. The CDR3 is made up of 16 amino acids. The germline gives CDR1 MNHEY, CDR2 SVGEGT. The CDR3 DNA is TGTGCCAGCAGTTCGGGACAGGGGTTCATGAACACTGAAGCTTTCTTT. It encodes CASSSGQGFMNTEAFF.

The J gene is TRBJ2-5, the V gene TRBV4-2; TRBD2 matches 7 bases. Trimming removed 1 base from V and 5 bases from J; junction bases left unmatched: 7. The CDR3 has 15 residues. Germline CDR1 reads LGHNA; CDR2 reads YNFKEQ. In nucleotides, the CDR3 is TGTGCCAGCAGCCAAGGGGCGGGAGTGGGTGAGACCCAGTACTTC. Residues: CASSQGAGVGETQYF.

The genes are TRBV15 and TRBJ2-4; D is possibly TRBD2 (6 bases). Germline CDR1 is LNHNV and CDR2 is YYDKDF (reference sequence). The CDR3 covers 16 residues. V was clipped by 0 bases and J by 5 bases, with 14 bases between them. Written as DNA, the CDR3 is TGTGCCACCAGCAGAGATTGGGGAGGAGTCCAAAACATTCAGTACTTC. Amino acid sequence: CATSRDWGGVQNIQYF.

CDR3 bases: TGTGCCAGTAGGAACGCAGGGGCCCCTGGCTACACCTTC. Translating it yields CASRNAGAPGYTF. V usage is TRBV19 and J usage is TRBJ1-2; TRBD1 is a possible D gene (6 bases). Deletions cut 6 bases from V and 7 bases from J, with 15 bases between. Germline assignment: CDR1 LNHDA and CDR2 SQIVND (reference sequence). CDR3 length equals 13 residues.

V and J are TRBV2 and TRBJ1-5; weak D call: TRBD1 (6 bases). V gave up 1 base and J gave up 5 bases, with 9 bases separating them. This CDR3 has 14 residues. Germline lookup yields CDR1 SNHLY and CDR2 FYNNEI. CDR3 amino acids: CASSEEQGHQPQHF. The CDR3 region has the DNA TGTGCCAGCAGTGAAGAACAGGGTCATCAGCCCCAGCATTTT.